The clone carrying this T cell receptor beta chain was recorded many times. Its specificity is unknown. The CDR3 is made up of 16 amino acids. CDR1 and CDR2 from the germline V gene are SGDLS and YYNGEE. V shed 3 bases, J shed 1 base, and the junction held 2 bases outside the gene matches. The source of the sample is a study of early T cells in non-severe SARS-CoV-2 infection. Turning to the study itself: Sequencing targeted bulk RNA from unsorted whole blood, leaving chains unpaired.

The study's findings and limits: Clonotype matching in VDJdb favored anti-spike CD8 responses and did not capture private and CD4 specificities.

Each single cDNA molecule received a unique molecular identifier. TCRdb analysed the 5' RACE reads with MiXCR anew, one entry per CDR3 protein. The data contain approximately 81,000 distinct CDR3 sequences, 5% to 6.5% of them singletons. The rearrangement links TRBV9 to TRBJ2-3, with 13 bases matching TRBD2. Sequencing used whole blood. This receptor was taken from an adult who was a healthcare worker with PCR-confirmed SARS-CoV-2 infection or an uninfected control (not recorded which). The CDR3 nucleotides are TGTGCCAGCAGCGCAGGACTAGCGGGAGGCACAGATACGCAGTATTTT. Translation gives CASSAGLAGGTDTQYF.